This T cell receptor (beta chain) was profiled in a study of blood T cell repertoires in COVID-19 (dated by TCRdb to 2020 to 2021). About the investigation overall: Samples covering the acute and convalescent phases of COVID-19 were provided by collaborators in the United States, Italy and Spain. The prospective study material was composed of cDNA or gDNA derived from T cells, B-cell-depleted T cells, or PBMCs. Subjects who had been exposed to COVID-19, were actively infected with it, or had recovered from it provided the deeply sampled blood TCRbeta repertoires that made up the dataset. A de-identified subject ID, COVID-19 status, age in years and sex were almost always included in the sample metadata. The repertoires were released in a freely available public database intended as a resource for research on the immune response to SARS-CoV-2. Samples were obtained from the ongoing ImmuneRACE study (first 160 participants) and from some 1,300 subjects provided by 6 global collaborators. Where available, HLA class I and class II types were taken from metadata supplied by the sample provider and were not determined by assay-based typing.

As to this clone: Its antigen target is currently unknown. Base qualities are missing; no much larger clone stands one base away.

TCRbeta CDR3 regions were amplified from genomic DNA using the immunoSEQ Assay, a bias-controlled multiplex PCR. Regarding the original processing steps: Within the assay, amplification of reference gene primers was used to estimate how many nucleated cells each sample contained. To quantify the absolute abundance of each unique TCRbeta CDR3 rearrangement, sequence reads were collapsed and filtered. Productive Simpson clonality was computed per sample as the square root of Simpson's diversity index over productive rearrangements. TCRdb took over this immuneACCESS table, retaining in-frame rearrangements with V and J assigned. Such tables are incomplete; in checked studies, under half of the missing clones stem from an unresolved V gene, and the remainder is unexplained. D and trimming were read from the DNA, whereas the V and J calls and clone size are those reported in that table. This sample holds 390,000 or so clones; roughly 89% were observed only once. About 7% of the sample is held by the ten biggest clonotypes.

Cut back by 7 bases and 0 bases, the V and J ends lie 12 bases apart. Taken from cysteine to phenylalanine, the CDR3 has 14 residues. Only the CDR3 region is kept as DNA, spanning 42 bases read in frame from base 1. The germline V gene encodes CDR1 LNHDA and CDR2 SQIVND (reference sequence). Collaborating institutions collected whole blood in K2EDTA tubes following their own protocols. For TCRbeta analysis, collaborators shipped samples in one of three forms: frozen whole blood, isolated PBMCs, or DNA extracted from either of those sample types. What the work shows at the level of the full study, not this receptor alone: Clinical and demographic metadata were provided uncurated, with the amount varying by source and participant.

The sequence was obtained from a man in his late teens or twenties with active or convalescent COVID-19. Material: peripheral blood. The rearranged chain carries TRBV19 and TRBJ1-1, and the D gene may be TRBD1, 6 bases matching. The CDR3 region: CASTRGALNTEAFF. DNA sequence: TGTGCCAGTACTCGGGGGGCCCTGAACACTGAAGCTTTCTTT.